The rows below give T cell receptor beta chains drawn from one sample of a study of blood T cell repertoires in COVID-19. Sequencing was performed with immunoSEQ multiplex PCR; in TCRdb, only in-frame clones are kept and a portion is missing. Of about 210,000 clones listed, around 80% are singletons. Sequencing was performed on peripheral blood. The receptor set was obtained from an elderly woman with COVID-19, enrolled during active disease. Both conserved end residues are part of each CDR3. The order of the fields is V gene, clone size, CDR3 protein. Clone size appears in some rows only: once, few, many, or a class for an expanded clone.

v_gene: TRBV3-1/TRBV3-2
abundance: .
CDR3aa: CASSPPGPYGYTF

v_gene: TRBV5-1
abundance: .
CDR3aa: CASSLGQGGNQPQHF

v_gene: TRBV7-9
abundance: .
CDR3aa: CASTRGSPHPYEQYF

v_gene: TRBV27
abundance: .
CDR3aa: CASSRGAQRPQHF

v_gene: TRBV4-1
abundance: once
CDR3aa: CASSHPPRFDTQYF

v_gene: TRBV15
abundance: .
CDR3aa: CATSRGGLASQETQYF

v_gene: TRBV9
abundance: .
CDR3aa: CATSVAPGGGIEQYF

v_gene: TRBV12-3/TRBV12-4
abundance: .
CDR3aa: CASPPAGNQPQHF

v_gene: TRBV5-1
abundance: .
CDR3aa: CASSLQGRETEAFF

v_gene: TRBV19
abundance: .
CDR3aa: CASSRSGRAGEQFF

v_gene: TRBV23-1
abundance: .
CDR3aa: CASRPPTGVLPNQPQHF

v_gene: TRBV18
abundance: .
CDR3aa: CASSPGQPTNEKLFF

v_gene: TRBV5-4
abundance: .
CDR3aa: CASSSGTSAETQYF

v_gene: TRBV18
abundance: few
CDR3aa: CASSPATGIGGNTIYF

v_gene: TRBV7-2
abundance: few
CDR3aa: CASSSNPGLAGGNEQFF

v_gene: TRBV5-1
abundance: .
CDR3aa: CASSLQGSSGNTIYF

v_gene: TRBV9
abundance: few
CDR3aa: CASSVMGTSGTGELFF

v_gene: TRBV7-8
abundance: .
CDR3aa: CASSSQGFSGNTIYF

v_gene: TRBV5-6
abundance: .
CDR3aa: CASSWRGRGTEAFF

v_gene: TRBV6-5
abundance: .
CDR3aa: CASSPTGVNQPQHF

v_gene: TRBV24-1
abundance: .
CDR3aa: CATSDSRSGQPQHF

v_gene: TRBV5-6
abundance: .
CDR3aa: CASSLVPLPGQGSEQYF

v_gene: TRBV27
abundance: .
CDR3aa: CASSPPTSFDTQYF

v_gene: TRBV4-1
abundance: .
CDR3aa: CASSQDRTGVTEKLFF